This record looks at one TCR beta chain sequence and its context. No antigen is known for it. The test was conducted at deep level. Sequencing on ten immunoSEQ deep assay plates was performed for unsorted PBMC DNA. The method was immunoSEQ multiplex PCR; TCRdb's version includes in-frame clones alone and lacks a portion of them. This repertoire shows fewer than 550,000 clones, 75% to 80% found once; its top ten account for 12%. All participating donors were Caucasian adults from Nashville, Tennessee. The data originate from a study of shared clonotypes between healthy human individuals. General study results and limits: Only blood was sampled, and tissue TCR repertoires likely differ from blood ones.

Input material: PBMCs. The sequence came from a woman in her thirties or forties in good health. Some clones in this sample may be carry-over from other donors' samples.

The CDR3 DNA is TGTGCCAGTAGCCCCGGAGAGTGGAGCTCCTACGAGCAGTACTTC. This encodes CASSPGEWSSYEQYF. The V and J genes are TRBV19 and TRBJ2-7; D uncertain. The germline V gene has CDR1 LNHDA and CDR2 SQIVND (reference sequence). The CDR3 is 15 amino acids. Trimming removed 6 bases at V and 0 bases at J, with 15 bases between.